Described below is a single T cell receptor beta chain sequence and its context. Its antigen remains unidentified. One end of the junction does not line up with germline, which may come from a read error. This CDR3 contains 16 residues. Germline V gene lookup returns CDR1 LGHNA and CDR2 YNFKEQ. No cell sorting was done before RNA was extracted from the tissue. More than 3 cm separated this lung sample from the edge of the tumor. These data belong to a study of tumor and adjacent non-tumor tissue in lung cancer. General study points: TCR diversity was significantly greater in tumor than normal lung tissue.

The library came from three nested PCR rounds adapted from ARM-PCR protocols. TCRdb reprocessed the multiplex PCR reads with MiXCR, giving one entry per CDR3 protein. The repertoire holds roughly 44,000 distinct CDR3 sequences, with roughly two thirds as singletons. Input material: distant non-tumor lung tissue. The chain joins TRBV4-2 to TRBJ2-2; D is ambiguous. The origin of this receptor is a woman between 40 and 55 years old with non-small cell lung cancer. The CDR3 DNA is TGTGCCAGCAACCAAATGAGAGAGTCGGGCACCGGGGAGCTGTTTTTT. Translating it yields CASNQMRESGTGELFF.